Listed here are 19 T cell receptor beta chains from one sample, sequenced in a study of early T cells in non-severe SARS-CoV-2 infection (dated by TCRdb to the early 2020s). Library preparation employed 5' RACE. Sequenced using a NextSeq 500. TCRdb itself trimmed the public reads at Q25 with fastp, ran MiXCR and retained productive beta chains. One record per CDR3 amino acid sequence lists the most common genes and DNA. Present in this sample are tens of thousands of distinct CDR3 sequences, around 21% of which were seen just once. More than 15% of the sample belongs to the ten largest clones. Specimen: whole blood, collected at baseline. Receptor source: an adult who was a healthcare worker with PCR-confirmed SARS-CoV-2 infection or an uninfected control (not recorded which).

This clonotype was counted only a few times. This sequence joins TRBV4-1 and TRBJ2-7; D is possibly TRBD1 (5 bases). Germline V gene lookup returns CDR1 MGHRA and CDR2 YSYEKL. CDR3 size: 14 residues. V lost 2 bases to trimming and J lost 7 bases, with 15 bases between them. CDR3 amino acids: CASSQPGQSREQYF. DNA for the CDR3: TGCGCCAGCAGCCAACCTGGACAATCACGAGAGCAGTACTTC.

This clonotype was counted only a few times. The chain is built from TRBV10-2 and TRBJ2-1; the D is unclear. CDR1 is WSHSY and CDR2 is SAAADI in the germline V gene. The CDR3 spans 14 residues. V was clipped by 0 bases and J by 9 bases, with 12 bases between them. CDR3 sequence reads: CASSESSLLGEQFF. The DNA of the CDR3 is TGCGCCAGCAGTGAGTCTAGCTTGCTAGGTGAGCAGTTCTTC.

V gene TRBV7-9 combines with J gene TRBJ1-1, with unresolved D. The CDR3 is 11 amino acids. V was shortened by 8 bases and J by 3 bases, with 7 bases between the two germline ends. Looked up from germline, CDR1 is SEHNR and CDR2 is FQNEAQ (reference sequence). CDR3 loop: CASESDTEAFF. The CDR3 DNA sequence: TGTGCCAGCGAATCGGACACTGAAGCTTTCTTT.

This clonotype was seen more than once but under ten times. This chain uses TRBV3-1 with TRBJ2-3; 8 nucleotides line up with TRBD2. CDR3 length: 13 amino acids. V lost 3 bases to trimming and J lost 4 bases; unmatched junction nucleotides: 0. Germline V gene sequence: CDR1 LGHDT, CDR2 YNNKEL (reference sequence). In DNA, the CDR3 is TGTGCCAGCAGCCAGGGACTAGCAGATACGCAGTATTTT. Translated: CASSQGLADTQYF.

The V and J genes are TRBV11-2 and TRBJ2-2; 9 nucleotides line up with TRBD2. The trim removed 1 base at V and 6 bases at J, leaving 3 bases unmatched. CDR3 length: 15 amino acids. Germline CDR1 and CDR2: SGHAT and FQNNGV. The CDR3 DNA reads TGTGCCAGCAGCTTAGGCGGGGGGGCCCCCGGGGAGCTGTTTTTT. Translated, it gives CASSLGGGAPGELFF. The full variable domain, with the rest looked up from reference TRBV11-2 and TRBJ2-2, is EAGVAQSPRYKIIEKRQSVAFWCNPISGHATLYWYQQILGQGPKLLIQFQNNGVVDDSQLPKDRFSAERLKGVDSTLKIQPAKLEDSAVYLCASSLGGGAPGELFFGEGSRLTVL.

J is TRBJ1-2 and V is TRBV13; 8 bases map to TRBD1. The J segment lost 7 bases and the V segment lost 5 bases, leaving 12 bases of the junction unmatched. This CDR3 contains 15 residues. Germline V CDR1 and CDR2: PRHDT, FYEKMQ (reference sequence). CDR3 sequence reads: CASSTKTGAFSGYTF. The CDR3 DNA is TGTGCCAGCAGCACAAAGACAGGGGCTTTTTCTGGCTACACCTTC.

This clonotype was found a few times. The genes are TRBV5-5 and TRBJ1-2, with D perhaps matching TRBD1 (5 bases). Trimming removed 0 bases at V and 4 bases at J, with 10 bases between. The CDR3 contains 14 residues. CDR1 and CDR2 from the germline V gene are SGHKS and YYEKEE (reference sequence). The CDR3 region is CASSLGSGTYGYTF. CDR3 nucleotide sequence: TGTGCCAGCAGCTTGGGCTCGGGGACCTATGGCTACACCTTC.

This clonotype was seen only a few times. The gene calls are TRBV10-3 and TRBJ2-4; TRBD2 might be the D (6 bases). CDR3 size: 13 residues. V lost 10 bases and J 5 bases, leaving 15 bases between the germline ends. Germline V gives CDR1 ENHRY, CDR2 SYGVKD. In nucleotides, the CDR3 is TGTGCCACCGCCGGGACTGAGGAAAACATTCAGTACTTC. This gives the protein CATAGTEENIQYF.

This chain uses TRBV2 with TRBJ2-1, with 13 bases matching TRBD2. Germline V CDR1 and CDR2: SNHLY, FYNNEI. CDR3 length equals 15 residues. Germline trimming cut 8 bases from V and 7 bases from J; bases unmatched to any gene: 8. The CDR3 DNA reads TGTGCCAGCCTCAGGACTAGCGGGGGCTCTAATGAGCAGTTCTTC. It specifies CASLRTSGGSNEQFF.

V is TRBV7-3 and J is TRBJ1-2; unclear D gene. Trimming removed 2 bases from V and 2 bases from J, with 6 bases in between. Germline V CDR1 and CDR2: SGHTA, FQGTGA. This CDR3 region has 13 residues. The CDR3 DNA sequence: TGTGCCAGCAGCTTAGGTCTGAACTATGGCTACACCTTC. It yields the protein CASSLGLNYGYTF. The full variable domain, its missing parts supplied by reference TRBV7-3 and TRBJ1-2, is GAGVSQTPSNKVTEKGKYVELRCDPISGHTALYWYRQSLGQGPEFLIYFQGTGAADDSGLPNDRFFAVRPEGSVSTLKIQRTERGDSAVYLCASSLGLNYGYTFGSGTRLTVV.

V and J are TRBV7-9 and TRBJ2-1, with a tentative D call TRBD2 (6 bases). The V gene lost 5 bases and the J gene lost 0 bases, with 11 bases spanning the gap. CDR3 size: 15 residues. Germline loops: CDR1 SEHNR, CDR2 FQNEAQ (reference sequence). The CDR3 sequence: CASSRESSSYNEQFF. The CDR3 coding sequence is TGTGCCAGCAGCCGGGAGTCATCCTCCTACAATGAGCAGTTCTTC. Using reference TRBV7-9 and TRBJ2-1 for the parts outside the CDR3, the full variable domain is DTGVSQNPRHKITKRGQNVTFRCDPISEHNRLYWYRQTLGQGPEFLTYFQNEAQLEKSRLLSDRFSAERPKGSFSTLEIQRTEQGDSAMYLCASSRESSSYNEQFFGPGTRLTVL.

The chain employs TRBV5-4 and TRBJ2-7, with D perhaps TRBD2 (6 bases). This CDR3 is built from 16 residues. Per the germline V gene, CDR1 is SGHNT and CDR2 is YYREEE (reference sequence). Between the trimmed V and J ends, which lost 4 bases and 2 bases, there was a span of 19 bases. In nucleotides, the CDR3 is TGTGCCAGCAGCCCCCGGTTACATGGGGAGGCCTACGAGCAGTACTTC. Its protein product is CASSPRLHGEAYEQYF.

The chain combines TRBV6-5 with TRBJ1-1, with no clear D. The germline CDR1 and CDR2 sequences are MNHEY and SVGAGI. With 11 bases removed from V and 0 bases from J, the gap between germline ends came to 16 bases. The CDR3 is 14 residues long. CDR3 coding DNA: TGTGCCGTTAGGCGGTCCCCCATGAACACTGAAGCTTTCTTT. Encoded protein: CAVRRSPMNTEAFF.

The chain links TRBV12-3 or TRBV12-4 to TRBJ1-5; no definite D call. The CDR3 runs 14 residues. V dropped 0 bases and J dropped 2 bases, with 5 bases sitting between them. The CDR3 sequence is CASSLAGGNQPQHF. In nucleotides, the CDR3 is TGTGCCAGCAGTTTAGCCGGAGGCAATCAGCCCCAGCATTTT.

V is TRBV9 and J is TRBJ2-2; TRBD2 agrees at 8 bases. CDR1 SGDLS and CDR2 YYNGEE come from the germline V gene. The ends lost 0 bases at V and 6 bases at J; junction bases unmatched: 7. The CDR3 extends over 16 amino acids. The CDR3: CASSVGPSGSPGELFF. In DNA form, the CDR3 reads TGTGCCAGCAGCGTAGGGCCTAGCGGGTCACCCGGGGAGCTGTTTTTT.

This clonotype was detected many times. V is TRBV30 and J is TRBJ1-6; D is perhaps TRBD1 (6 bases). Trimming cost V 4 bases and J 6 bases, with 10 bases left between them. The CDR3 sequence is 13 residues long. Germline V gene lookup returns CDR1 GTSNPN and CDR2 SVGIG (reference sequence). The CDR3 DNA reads TGTGCCTGGACGGAGGGGGGTAATTCACCCCTCCACTTT. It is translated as CAWTEGGNSPLHF.

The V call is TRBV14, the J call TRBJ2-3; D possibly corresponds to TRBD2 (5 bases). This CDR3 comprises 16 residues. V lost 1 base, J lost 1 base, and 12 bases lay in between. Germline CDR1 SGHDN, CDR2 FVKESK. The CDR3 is CASSQVNGLGTDTQYF. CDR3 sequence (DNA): TGTGCCAGCAGCCAAGTTAACGGACTCGGCACAGATACGCAGTATTTT.

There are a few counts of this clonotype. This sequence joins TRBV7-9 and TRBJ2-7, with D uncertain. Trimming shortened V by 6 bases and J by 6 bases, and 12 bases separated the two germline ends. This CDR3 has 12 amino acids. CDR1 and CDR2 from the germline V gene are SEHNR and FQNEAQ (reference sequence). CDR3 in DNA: TGTGCCAGCAGTCCCGATCCGGGCGAGCAGTACTTC. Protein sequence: CASSPDPGEQYF.

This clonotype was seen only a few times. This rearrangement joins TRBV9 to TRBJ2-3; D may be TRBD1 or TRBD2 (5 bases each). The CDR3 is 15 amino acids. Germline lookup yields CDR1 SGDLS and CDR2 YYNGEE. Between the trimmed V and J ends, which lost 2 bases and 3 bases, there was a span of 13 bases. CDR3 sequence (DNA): TGTGCCAGCAGCGTCTGGGGTGGGGGAACAGATACGCAGTATTTT. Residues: CASSVWGGGTDTQYF.